The entry below gives a single TCR beta chain sequence along with its context. Its antigen is currently not known. Library method: the immunoSEQ multiplex PCR assay. The source is immuneACCESS, and TCRdb retained only in-frame sequences with V and J called. Part of the clones is not carried over; for the studies checked, unresolved V genes explain less than half of this, and the remainder is unexplained. The sample table includes around 190,000 clones. Roughly 2.2% of the sample is in the top ten clones. This specimen belongs to a study of control samples from healthy donors and cancer patients (dated by TCRdb to the early 2020s). Trimming accounts for 1 base at V and 3 bases at J, while the number of junction bases matched to no gene is 6. Sequences LGHNA (CDR1) and YSLEER (CDR2) are obtained from the germline V gene. The CDR3 numbers 16 residues from cysteine through phenylalanine. The sequence is cut down to CDR3 DNA, 48 bases in frame from base 1.

The source is a woman in her twenties or thirties in good health. Sequencing was carried out using blood. This chain joins TRBV4-3 to TRBJ2-7; TRBD1 lines up with 10 middle nucleotides. The DNA reads as follows: TGCGCCAGCAGCCAAGCGGACAGGGGGACTTTCTACGAGCAGTACTTC. It is translated as CASSQADRGTFYEQYF.